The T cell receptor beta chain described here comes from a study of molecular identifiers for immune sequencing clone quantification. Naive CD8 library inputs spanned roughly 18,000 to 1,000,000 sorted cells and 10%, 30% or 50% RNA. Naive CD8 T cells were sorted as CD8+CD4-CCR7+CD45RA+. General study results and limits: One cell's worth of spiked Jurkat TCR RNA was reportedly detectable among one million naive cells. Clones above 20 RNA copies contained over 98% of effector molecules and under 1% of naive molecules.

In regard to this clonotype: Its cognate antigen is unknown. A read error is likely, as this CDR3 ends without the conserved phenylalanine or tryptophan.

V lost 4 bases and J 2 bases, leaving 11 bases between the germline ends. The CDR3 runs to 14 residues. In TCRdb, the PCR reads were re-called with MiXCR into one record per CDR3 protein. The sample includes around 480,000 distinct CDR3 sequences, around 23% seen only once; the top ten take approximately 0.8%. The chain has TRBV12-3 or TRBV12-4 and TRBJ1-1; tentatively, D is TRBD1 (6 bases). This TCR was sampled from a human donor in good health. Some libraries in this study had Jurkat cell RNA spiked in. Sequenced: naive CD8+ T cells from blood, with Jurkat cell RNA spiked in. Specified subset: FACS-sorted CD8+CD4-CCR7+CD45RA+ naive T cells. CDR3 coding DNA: TGTGCCAGCAGTTCGGGGACAAGAAACACTGAAGCTTTCTTG. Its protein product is CASSSGTRNTEAFL.